This T cell receptor (beta chain) was sequenced during a study of cytomegalovirus exposure and HLA in healthy donors. The germline CDR1 and CDR2 sequences are MNHEY and SVGAGI. This CDR3 contains 12 residues. Trimming took off 6 bases at V and 7 bases at J, with 10 bases between the two ends. PCR primers comprised 60 Vbeta and 13 Jbeta primers. Method: immunoSEQ multiplex PCR; TCRdb's copy keeps in-frame clones and lacks some. This table has more than 70,000 clones, around three quarters appearing once. The V call is TRBV6-5, the J call TRBJ2-1; no reliable D call. The material sequenced was PBMCs. The receptor was derived from a man aged 35 to 55 in good health and CMV-seronegative. This CDR3 is CASSLDKNEQFF. In DNA, the CDR3 is TGTGCCAGCAGCCTCGACAAGAATGAGCAGTTCTTC.